This TCR beta chain derives from a study of blood T cell repertoires in COVID-19. Study in general: Some COVID-19 samples were acute and others convalescent; all came from the United States, Italy and Spain. T cells, B-cell-depleted T cells, or PBMCs provided the cDNA or gDNA that served as material.

Source study methods: From reference gene primer amplification, estimates of nucleated cell counts were derived. The method was immunoSEQ multiplex PCR; TCRdb's version includes in-frame clones alone and lacks a portion of them. The V and J calls and the clone size are those of that table, but D and trimming were determined from the DNA. The profile shows about 81,000 clones, 75% to 90% of them singletons. Per germline, CDR1 KGHSH and CDR2 LQKENI. V lost 4 bases and J lost 5; bases outside the gene matches: 8. The CDR3 has 15 residues. Material: peripheral blood. The TCR originated in a man between 65 and 85 years old with active or convalescent COVID-19. V usage is TRBV18 and J usage is TRBJ2-7; 10 positions match TRBD1. DNA for the CDR3: TGTGCCAGCTCACGTCCGGGACAGGGGTACCACGAGCAGTACTTC. Residues: CASSRPGQGYHEQYF.